This T cell receptor (beta chain) appears in the sequencing data of a study of cytomegalovirus exposure and HLA in healthy donors. CDR1 is SGHDT and CDR2 is YYEEEE in the germline V gene. Germline trimming cut 2 bases from V and 4 bases from J; bases unmatched to any gene: 5. The CDR3 is made up of 14 amino acids. PCR amplification relied on 60 Vbeta primers (plus 13 Jbeta primers). Only in-frame clones appear in the TCRdb table, and some are missing; sequencing was by immunoSEQ multiplex PCR. The sample records 85,000 to 100,000 clones, roughly 69% being singletons. In its sample, this clone was seen once. The antigen is not known. Points from the study as a whole: A later analysis by the authors found several of the most significant clusters apparently linked to common viral pathogens.

Sequencing was performed on PBMCs. The J gene is TRBJ2-5, the V gene TRBV5-6; 7 bases match TRBD2. The clonotype originates from a woman aged 25 to 39 in good health and CMV-seronegative. CDR3 sequence: CASSFTGTTETQYF. CDR3 coding DNA: TGTGCCAGCAGCTTTACCGGGACTACAGAGACCCAGTACTTC.